This T cell receptor beta chain was obtained from a study of blood T cells in healthy people across ages. A second PCR of about 7 to 11 cycles used a sample-barcoded 5' primer and a J-beta primer mix. TCRdb re-derived calls from the 5' RACE reads in MiXCR, one entry per CDR3 protein. Of around 1.5 million distinct CDR3 sequences detected, roughly 59% appear once; the ten largest clones hold 5% to 7%. As to this clonotype: Its antigen is as yet unknown.

CDR1 is MNHEY and CDR2 is SVGEGT in the germline V gene. CDR3 length: 13 amino acids. Study outcomes and limitations: Naive T cell percentage and TCR beta diversity correlated strongly. Naive CD4+ cells and diversity were both higher in long-lived donors than in aged donors. Without sorted subsets, naive and antigen-experienced compartments could not be conclusively compared.

Sequenced: blood. This chain joins TRBV6-2 or TRBV6-3 and TRBJ2-4; possibly TRBD2 for D (5 bases). Matching the DNA end better, TRBJ2-7 makes the J call doubtful. The receptor was derived from a man between 18 and 35 years old in good health. CDR3 amino acids: CASSYYSEDEQYF. Here the CDR3 DNA reads TGTGCCAGCAGTTACTATTCGGAGGACGAGCAGTACTTC.